This record concerns one T cell receptor (beta chain) sequence. What this receptor recognizes is not known. No much larger clonotype is one base removed from it; base qualities were not supplied. Donors were healthy HIV-negative adults with no recently reported acute infections or vaccinations. Every donor was a Caucasian adult living in Nashville, Tennessee, USA. In the unsorted samples, some 100 million PBMCs were counted, and genomic DNA was extracted using the QIAamp DNA Blood Mini kit. Blood was obtained by leukapheresis, after which PBMCs were separated by Ficoll-Histopaque density gradient centrifugation and cryopreserved in liquid nitrogen vapor phase. This sample is drawn from a study of shared clonotypes between healthy human individuals (dated by TCRdb to 2018 to 2020). Regarding the complete study: The cohort comprised a couple of women and three men aged 18 to 49 years. To estimate repertoire size and how much clonotypes are shared between individuals, the study performed deep sequencing of blood TCR repertoires from 4 to 6 healthy adults. Each donor's leukapheresis produced roughly between roughly 0.85 and 10 billion PBMCs. Different laboratories and diverse techniques were used to prepare libraries and sequence TCR repertoires, to increase sequencing depth and limit assay-specific biases.

General conclusions and limits of the study: Based on pairwise subsampling, the degree of clonotype sharing among donors was expected to be affected by sequencing depth. Because the study included a small number of donors, the genetic and exposure-history diversity represented was limited. Sampling was restricted to blood, and TCR repertoires in tissues likely differ from the TCR repertoires found in blood.

TCR CDR3 regions were amplified from genomic DNA by multiplex PCR using the deep immunoSEQ assay. Extracted genomic DNA from each cell subset was spread evenly across all wells of several immunoSEQ 96-well plates, with each plate serving as a replicate. For unsorted PBMC, 300 to 350 ng genomic DNA, equal to 25,000 to 35,000 T cell genomes, was loaded into each replicate PCR. Genomic DNA from unsorted PBMC was sequenced over ten immunoSEQ deep assay plates. Purified libraries were quantified with a Qubit 3.0 fluorometer, sized on a Bioanalyzer 2100, and re-quantified with the KAPA Library Quantification kit. Each immunoSEQ 96-well plate was sequenced on its own single-read 150-cycle Illumina NextSeq 550 flow cell. As for the original processing: The immunoSEQ output contained only junctional sequences without quality scores, so filtering could not match that applied to full-length reads. Sequences were annotated with PyIR, a Python wrapper for IgBLAST v1.9, using IMGT germline references to assign V/J genes and CDR3. Reads were removed for weak V/J assignments (E-value above 1e-6), missing CDR3, stop codons, out-of-frame junctions, or ambiguous translated residues. A V3J clonotype was defined by an identical inferred V gene, J gene, and CDR3 amino acid sequence. Percentage overlap between repertoires was computed as shared unique clonotypes divided by the size of the smaller repertoire. Repertoire richness was assessed with RTK rarefaction, the Chao1 estimator, and Recon v2.1 estimates of unobserved clonotypes. TCRdb re-hosts the immuneACCESS table, in-frame sequences only. Its copies lack some clones; in the studies checked, an unresolved V gene accounts for under half of them, and the cause for the rest is not known. From that table come the V and J calls and clone size; the DNA was used to work out D and trimming. The sample table records around 500,000 clones; over 65% of these occur just once. Of the sample, 10% to 15% is held by the ten largest clones.

Sequenced material: PBMCs. The receptor's source is a woman aged 40-49 years in good health. Some clones in this sample may be carry-over from other donors' samples.

The sequence in DNA is TGTGCCAGCAGTGAGCTGGGGTTTCGGGGCTACACCTTC. This encodes CASSELGFRGYTF. The V and J genes are TRBV2 and TRBJ1-2; the D gene identity is not certain. CDR1 and CDR2 are drawn from the germline V gene: SNHLY, FYNNEI. The junction carries 13 bases between V and J, which are trimmed by 3 bases and 8 bases respectively. Its CDR3 holds 13 amino acids, cysteine through phenylalanine. The CDR3 DNA has 39 bases and is translated from base 1.